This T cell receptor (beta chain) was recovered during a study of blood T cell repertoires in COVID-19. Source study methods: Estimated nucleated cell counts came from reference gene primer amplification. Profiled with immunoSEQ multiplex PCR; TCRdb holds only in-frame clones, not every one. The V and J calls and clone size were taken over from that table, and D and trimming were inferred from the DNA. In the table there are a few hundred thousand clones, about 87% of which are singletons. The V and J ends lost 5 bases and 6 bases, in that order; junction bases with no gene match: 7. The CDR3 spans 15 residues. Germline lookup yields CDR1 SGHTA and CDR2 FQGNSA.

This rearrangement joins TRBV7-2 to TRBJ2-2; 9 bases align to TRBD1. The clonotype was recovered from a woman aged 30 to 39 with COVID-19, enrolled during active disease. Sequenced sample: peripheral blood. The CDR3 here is CASSAGTGLAGELFF. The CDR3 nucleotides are TGTGCCAGCAGCGCCGGGACAGGGCTAGCCGGGGAGCTGTTTTTT.